One TCR beta chain is described in this entry. These data come from a study of T cell changes during pregnancy in multiple sclerosis. Produced via immunoSEQ multiplex PCR; TCRdb's table is partial and in-frame only. This sample has tens of thousands of clones, with 88% found just once. The TCR sequence derives from a female donor in good health, enrolled as a control in a pregnancy study. This sample comprised CD8+ T cells from peripheral blood mononuclear cells, obtained after pregnancy.

The CDR3 coding sequence is TGTGCCAGCAGCTCTGAGTCGTGGGCCCCCTACGAGCAGTACTTC. It is translated as CASSSESWAPYEQYF. The chain carries TRBV7-9 and TRBJ2-7; D not certain. The CDR3 covers 15 residues. Trimming left V 4 bases short and J 2 bases short, with 15 bases between. From germline, CDR1 is SEHNR and CDR2 FQNEAQ (reference sequence).